The rows below give T cell receptor beta chains drawn from one sample of a study of early T cells in non-severe SARS-CoV-2 infection. TCRdb re-derived calls from the 5' RACE reads in MiXCR, one entry per CDR3 protein. The sample yields around 45,000 distinct CDR3 sequences, less than 8.5% seen once. The specimen was whole blood. The receptors come from an adult who was a healthcare worker with PCR-confirmed SARS-CoV-2 infection or an uninfected control (not recorded which). Both conserved end residues are part of each CDR3. Clone size is shown for a subset of rows, as once, few, many or a class of expanded clone.

len,j_gene,v_gene,abundance,CDR3aa
15,TRBJ2-3,TRBV28,-,CANTPWGGAGDTQYF
13,TRBJ2-5,TRBV29-1,-,CSTWTGGQETQYF
16,TRBJ2-1,TRBV7-9,-,CASTEVQRGGENEQFF
15,TRBJ1-1,TRBV7-2,-,CASSQQPQGSTEAFF
16,TRBJ2-3,TRBV18,many,CASSHTSGRGADTQYF
15,TRBJ2-1,TRBV12-3/TRBV12-4,few,CASTAGQGRGGEQFF
13,TRBJ1-3,TRBV30,few,CAEEPQSGNTIYF
14,TRBJ1-2,TRBV28,many,CASSSPGTGGSYTF
13,TRBJ1-1,TRBV18,many,CASSPGMNTEAFF
14,TRBJ1-4,TRBV10-3,many,CAISGQGEAEKLFF
15,TRBJ1-5,TRBV5-1,medium-sized,CASSWTGDSHQPQHF
15,TRBJ2-5,TRBV29-1,many,CSVTGLAGGEGTQYF
15,TRBJ2-1,TRBV11-3,-,CASSSGQGTYNEQFF
14,TRBJ1-5,TRBV12-3/TRBV12-4,-,CASSSTGSDQPQHF
13,TRBJ1-2,TRBV6-2/TRBV6-3,-,CASSYGVVDGYTF
12,TRBJ2-5,TRBV10-2,-,CASRGWQETQYF
15,TRBJ2-6,TRBV2,-,CASIETLSGANVLTF
10,TRBJ1-2,TRBV20-1,few,CSAPDGGYTF
13,TRBJ2-7,TRBV4-3,few,CASSQGQGTEQYF
15,TRBJ2-3,TRBV5-1,many,CASSLFLGITDTQYF
17,TRBJ1-2,TRBV6-5,many,CASSYSLIGQDPYGYTF
16,TRBJ2-7,TRBV30,-,CATRKTEGTYPYEQYF